These T cell receptor beta chains were read from a single sample in a study of vaccination and CD4 T cells after COVID-19. These receptors lack a known antigen. MiXCR, run by TCRdb on the PCR reads, gives a single entry per CDR3 protein. The sample gives roughly 8,400 distinct CDR3 sequences, 67% of which show up once; about 40% is in the top ten. Sequenced material: CD4+ T cells from blood, cultured in vitro. The origin of the receptors is a human donor who had recovered from COVID-19. Both conserved end residues are part of each CDR3. A D gene is named only where the DNA matches it firmly. Clone size appears in some rows only: once, few, many, or a class for an expanded clone.

TRBJ1-1	TRBD1	TRBV19	few	CASSTLTGARNTEAFF	TGTGCCAGTAGCACCCTAACAGGGGCGCGGAACACTGAAGCTTTCTTT
TRBJ2-5	TRBD1	TRBV24-1	.	CATSDTTGAWETQYF	TGTGCCACCAGTGATACCACAGGGGCGTGGGAGACCCAGTACTTC
TRBJ2-3	TRBD2	TRBV6-1	.	CASSTWGGGSGDTQYF	TGTGCCAGCAGTACTTGGGGCGGCGGGAGTGGAGATACGCAGTATTTT
TRBJ2-2	.	TRBV19	.	CASPSTGPGELFF	TGTGCCAGCCCGTCCACAGGGCCCGGGGAGCTGTTTTTT
TRBJ1-2	TRBD1	TRBV15	few	CATSRDPGQAYGYTF	TGTGCCACCAGCAGAGACCCGGGACAGGCGTATGGCTACACCTTC
TRBJ1-2	.	TRBV7-2	.	CASSVTGNYGYTF	TGTGCCAGCAGCGTCACAGGGAACTATGGCTACACCTTC
TRBJ2-2	TRBD2	TRBV24-1	.	CATSDFKAGGYTGELFF	TGTGCCACCAGTGATTTCAAGGCGGGAGGATACACCGGGGAGCTGTTTTTT
TRBJ1-1	TRBD1	TRBV7-2	few	CASSPRDRGRLNTEAFF	TGTGCCAGCAGCCCACGGGACAGGGGGCGCCTGAACACTGAAGCTTTCTTT
TRBJ2-5	.	TRBV27	.	CASGLGSSKETQYF	TGTGCCAGCGGTTTAGGTAGCAGTAAAGAGACCCAGTACTTC
TRBJ2-1	TRBD2	TRBV23-1	.	CASSRREGSFHNEQFF	TGCGCCAGCAGTAGGAGGGAGGGAAGTTTCCACAATGAGCAGTTCTTC